The 22 T cell receptor beta chains given below trace back to one sample, sequenced in a study of shared clonotypes between healthy human individuals. Using immunoSEQ multiplex PCR, the repertoire was profiled, and TCRdb retains in-frame clones only, with some absent. The table shows about 330,000 clones, with around 87% occurring only once. Specimen: memory CD8+ T cells sorted from blood. Subset defined: CD45RO+ cells pooled with CCR7-negative TemRA cells. These receptors were collected from a young man in good health.

Ten or more counts support this clone. The chain joins TRBV5-1 to TRBJ1-1; tentative D call: TRBD1 (5 bases). The CDR3 sequence is 15 residues long. The germline gives CDR1 SGHRS, CDR2 YFSETQ. V lost 4 bases, J lost 1 base, and 14 bases lay in between. CDR3 region: CASSQVGAANTEAFF. CDR3 coding DNA: TGCGCCAGCAGCCAGGTCGGGGCAGCGAACACTGAAGCTTTCTTT. The whole variable domain, filled in from reference TRBV5-1 and TRBJ1-1, reads KAGVTQTPRYLIKTRGQQVTLSCSPISGHRSVSWYQQTPGQGLQFLFEYFSETQRNKGNFPGRFSGRQFSNSRSEMNVSTLELGDSALYLCASSQVGAANTEAFFGQGTRLTVV.

This clone was seen at least ten times. This chain uses TRBV7-2 with TRBJ2-1; perhaps D is TRBD1 or TRBD2 (6 bases each). The CDR3 consists of 15 residues. V was shortened by 4 bases and J by 9 bases, with 19 bases between the two germline ends. Germline-derived CDR1 and CDR2 are SGHTA and FQGNSA. The CDR3 spells CASSSPKEGVGEQFF. In nucleotides, the CDR3 is TGTGCCAGCAGCTCGCCTAAGGAGGGGGTCGGTGAGCAGTTCTTC.

This chain links TRBV5-6 with TRBJ1-2, with D uncertain. CDR1 SGHDT and CDR2 YYEEEE come from the germline V gene. The CDR3 loop spans 17 amino acids. Trimming pared 0 bases from V and 7 bases from J, leaving 22 bases between. The CDR3 region is CASSLGPAAPRWGGYTF. CDR3 sequence (DNA): TGTGCCAGCAGCTTGGGTCCCGCGGCTCCGAGATGGGGTGGCTACACCTTC.

This clone was found once. V and J are TRBV11-3 and TRBJ2-3; D call uncertain. Trimming left V 4 bases short and J 6 bases short, with 8 bases between. The CDR3 has 12 amino acids. Germline CDR1 SGHNT, CDR2 YENEEA. The DNA for the CDR3 is TGTGCCAGCAGCTCCATAGAGGATACGCAGTATTTT. Protein product: CASSSIEDTQYF.

CDR3 DNA: TGTGCCAGCAGTATGACAGGGGTAGAGACCCAGTACTTC. It yields the protein CASSMTGVETQYF. The V and J genes are TRBV28 and TRBJ2-5; TRBD1 matches 8 bases. The J segment lost 4 bases and the V segment lost 5 bases, leaving 3 bases of the junction unmatched. The CDR3 extends over 13 amino acids. Germline loops: CDR1 MDHEN, CDR2 SYDVKM.

The chain carries TRBV29-1 and TRBJ2-5; TRBD1 agrees at 8 bases. The CDR3 length is 13 residues. Germline V lookup: CDR1 SQVTM, CDR2 ANQGSEA. V shed 2 bases and J 4 bases; nucleotides not matched to a gene: 3. CDR3 bases: TGCAGCGTTGAACAGGGGGCTGGAGAGACCCAGTACTTC. Its translation: CSVEQGAGETQYF.

The gene calls are TRBV10-2 and TRBJ1-1; no definite D call. CDR1 is WSHSY and CDR2 is SAAADI in the germline V gene. The CDR3 consists of 13 residues. The V end lost 1 base, the J end lost 5 bases, and 8 bases lay between the germline ends. The CDR3 reads CASSEWGMTEAFF. CDR3 nucleotide sequence: TGCGCCAGCAGTGAGTGGGGAATGACTGAAGCTTTCTTT.

The J gene is TRBJ1-3, the V gene TRBV7-8, with D uncertain. The germline V gene encodes CDR1 SGHVS and CDR2 FQNEAQ. Trimming took off 3 bases at V and 1 base at J, with 10 bases between the two ends. This CDR3 is 15 amino acids long. DNA of the CDR3: TGTGCCAGCAGCTTTACAGCTCCTTCTGGAAACACCATATATTTT. As protein: CASSFTAPSGNTIYF.

The chain has TRBV6-1 and TRBJ2-1; TRBD1 agrees at 7 bases. Per the germline V gene, CDR1 is MNHNS and CDR2 is SASEGT. There are 14 residues in the CDR3. Germline trimming cut 8 bases from V and 8 bases from J; bases unmatched to any gene: 12. CDR3 coding DNA: TGTGCCAGCGGGTCGAGGACAGGCCTCGATGAGCAGTTCTTC. As protein: CASGSRTGLDEQFF.

This clone has only a few counts. The CDR3 loop is CASSSGDRGPSEDEQYF. The CDR3 bases are TGTGCCAGTAGTTCCGGAGACAGGGGGCCCTCCGAGGACGAGCAGTACTTC. The chain is built from TRBV19 and TRBJ2-7, with TRBD1 identical over 10 bases. Losses at the gene ends were 5 bases for V and 5 bases for J; bases not matched to a gene: 15. Germline V gives CDR1 LNHDA, CDR2 SQIVND (reference sequence). This CDR3 comprises 17 residues.

In the case of this clone: This sample includes further DNA sequences coding for the same CDR3. The rearrangement uses TRBV18 and TRBJ2-7, with a possible D match to TRBD2 (5 bases). This CDR3 contains 13 residues. Germline CDR1 is KGHSH and CDR2 is LQKENI. Trimming took off 3 bases at V and 3 bases at J, with 9 bases between the two ends. The DNA for the CDR3 is TGTGCCAGCTCACCCGGACTTGGCTACGAGCAGTACTTC. It is translated as CASSPGLGYEQYF.

The V and J genes are TRBV27 and TRBJ2-1, with 7 bases aligning to TRBD2. The J segment lost 8 bases and the V segment lost 2 bases, leaving 6 bases of the junction unmatched. The CDR3 sequence is 14 residues long. Germline V gene data show CDR1 as MNHEY and CDR2 as SMNVEV (reference sequence). CDR3 nucleotides: TGTGCCAGCAGTTTAAGGTTAGCGGGCCATGAGCAGTTCTTC. Translation: CASSLRLAGHEQFF.

The count of this clone is one. This chain joins TRBV4-3 and TRBJ2-7; D perhaps matches TRBD1 (6 bases). V lost 0 bases and J 2 bases, leaving 17 bases between the germline ends. The germline CDR1 and CDR2 sequences are LGHNA and YSLEER. The CDR3 sequence is 17 residues long. In DNA, the CDR3 is TGCGCCAGCAGCCAAGACGCGTGGGGGCCTAAAGCCTACGAGCAGTACTTC. The encoded protein is CASSQDAWGPKAYEQYF.

This chain connects TRBV6-5 to TRBJ1-2; D not certain. Germline CDR1 is MNHEY and CDR2 is SVGAGI. The ends were cut back, 0 bases at V and 4 bases at J, with 15 bases in the middle. The CDR3 runs 16 residues. CDR3 sequence (DNA): TGTGCCAGCAGTTACTCGTCGGGAGAGGTTGGCTATGGCTACACCTTC. Translation gives CASSYSSGEVGYGYTF.

The rearrangement links TRBV28 to TRBJ2-7; D is perhaps TRBD1 or TRBD2 (5 bases each). The germline V gene encodes CDR1 MDHEN and CDR2 SYDVKM. This CDR3 spans 15 amino acids. V lost 2 bases and J 0 bases, leaving 11 bases between the germline ends. The CDR3 is CASSLIPGSSYEQYF. The CDR3 coding sequence is TGTGCCAGCAGTTTAATCCCAGGGAGCTCCTACGAGCAGTACTTC.

V and J are TRBV30 and TRBJ1-2; 9 bases align to TRBD1. From germline, CDR1 is GTSNPN and CDR2 SVGIG (reference sequence). V gave up 3 bases and J gave up 1 base; unmatched junction bases: 18. The CDR3 spans 19 residues. The CDR3 loop is CAWSPGTGPILSFNYGYTF. The CDR3 DNA is TGTGCCTGGAGCCCGGGGACAGGGCCCATACTATCCTTTAACTATGGCTACACCTTC.

The V call is TRBV6-5, the J call TRBJ2-2; maybe TRBD2 (6 bases). This CDR3 spans 13 amino acids. CDR1 and CDR2 (germline): MNHEY, SVGAGI. V lost 5 bases and J lost 5, with 9 bases in between. CDR3 in amino acids: CASSAGKTGELFF. Here the CDR3 DNA reads TGTGCCAGCAGTGCGGGGAAAACCGGGGAGCTGTTTTTT.

The V gene is TRBV5-1, the J gene TRBJ2-7, with D maybe TRBD1 (6 bases). The ends were cut back, 2 bases at V and 6 bases at J, with 9 bases in the middle. Germline loops: CDR1 SGHRS, CDR2 YFSETQ. The CDR3 is made up of 12 amino acids. CDR3 in DNA: TGCGCCAGCAGCTTCACAGGGTCCGAGCAGTACTTC. It yields the protein CASSFTGSEQYF. The full variable domain, completed using reference TRBV5-1 and TRBJ2-7, is KAGVTQTPRYLIKTRGQQVTLSCSPISGHRSVSWYQQTPGQGLQFLFEYFSETQRNKGNFPGRFSGRQFSNSRSEMNVSTLELGDSALYLCASSFTGSEQYFGPGTRLTVT.

This sequence joins TRBV6-6 and TRBJ2-3; D is undetermined. The V gene lost 7 bases and the J gene lost 0 bases, with 14 bases spanning the gap. The CDR3 sequence is 15 residues long. Germline-derived CDR1 and CDR2 are MNHNY and SVGAGI (reference sequence). CDR3 DNA: TGTGCCAGCACCCAACCGACGGACAGCACAGATACGCAGTATTTT. It translates to CASTQPTDSTDTQYF.

The CDR3 DNA reads as TGTGCCACCAGCAGAGATCAGGGGGCGGGGAACATTCAGTACTTC. Translation gives CATSRDQGAGNIQYF. The gene calls are TRBV15 and TRBJ2-4; 8 positions agree with TRBD1. Germline-derived CDR1 and CDR2 are LNHNV and YYDKDF (reference sequence). There are 15 residues in the CDR3. V gave up 0 bases and J gave up 7 bases; unmatched junction bases: 5.

The V call is TRBV29-1, the J call TRBJ2-1, with TRBD1 matching over 7 bases. The CDR3 runs 17 residues. Looked up from germline, CDR1 is SQVTM and CDR2 is ANQGSEA. Unmatched junction bases numbered 11, after V lost 3 bases and J lost 0 bases. CDR3 region: CSVEPGDTGDSYNEQFF. CDR3 nucleotides: TGCAGCGTTGAGCCTGGGGACACAGGGGACTCCTACAATGAGCAGTTCTTC.

The genes are TRBV9 and TRBJ2-1; tentatively, D is TRBD1 or TRBD2 (6 bases each). Trimming left V 3 bases short and J 7 bases short, with 23 bases between. The CDR3 loop spans 17 amino acids. CDR1 and CDR2 from the germline V gene are SGDLS and YYNGEE. CDR3 in amino acids: CASSESFKRRGANEQFF. DNA of the CDR3: TGTGCCAGCAGCGAGAGCTTTAAGCGGAGGGGGGCGAATGAGCAGTTCTTC.